A selection of T cell receptor beta chains follows, all from one sample in a study of blood T cell repertoires in COVID-19. TCRdb's copy holds only in-frame clones and misses some; the assay was immunoSEQ multiplex PCR. The sample contains roughly 240,000 clones, more than 80% of which appear only once. Sequencing input: PBMCs or T cells enriched from blood (not recorded which). The origin of the receptors is a man aged 45 to 65 who had been exposed to COVID-19. Both conserved end residues are part of each CDR3. A D gene is named only where the DNA matches it firmly. Part of the rows lack a size; the others show once, few, many or a class for expanded clones.

j_gene: TRBJ2-4
len: 15
v_gene: TRBV11-2
abundance: few
d_gene: .
CDR3nt: TGTGCCAGCAGCGGCCACAGGGACCCCAAAAACATTCAGTACTTC
CDR3aa: CASSGHRDPKNIQYF

j_gene: TRBJ2-3
len: 15
v_gene: TRBV5-1
abundance: .
d_gene: .
CDR3nt: TGCGCCAGCAGCCCGGACAGCGCGGCGTCAGATACGCAGTATTTT
CDR3aa: CASSPDSAASDTQYF

j_gene: TRBJ1-5
len: 13
v_gene: TRBV4-1
abundance: .
d_gene: .
CDR3nt: TGCGCCAGCAGCCTAAATTTCTATCAGCCCCAGCATTTT
CDR3aa: CASSLNFYQPQHF

j_gene: TRBJ2-2
len: 15
v_gene: TRBV18
abundance: .
d_gene: .
CDR3nt: TGTGCCAGCTCACTATCCGCGGAGAACACCGGGGAGCTGTTTTTT
CDR3aa: CASSLSAENTGELFF

j_gene: TRBJ2-5
len: 16
v_gene: TRBV4-1
abundance: .
d_gene: TRBD1
CDR3nt: TGCGCCAGCAGCCAAGGCCCTACAGGGGGCGGGGAGACCCAGTACTTC
CDR3aa: CASSQGPTGGGETQYF

j_gene: TRBJ2-1
len: 20
v_gene: TRBV21-1
abundance: once
d_gene: .
CDR3nt: TGTGCCAGCAGCAAGAGGGAGAGGACTAGCGGGAGAGCGGCCTACAATGAGCAGTTCTTC
CDR3aa: CASSKRERTSGRAAYNEQFF

j_gene: TRBJ2-1
len: 21
v_gene: TRBV7-8
abundance: .
d_gene: TRBD2
CDR3nt: TGTGCCAGCAGCTTAGTGTTCCCCCTAGCGGGGGGTGTATCGACCTACAATGAGCAGTTCTTC
CDR3aa: CASSLVFPLAGGVSTYNEQFF

j_gene: TRBJ2-5
len: 17
v_gene: TRBV12-5
abundance: few
d_gene: TRBD2
CDR3nt: TGTGCTAGTGCTAATGGGGGGGGATACTCGGTTCCAGAGACCCAGTACTTC
CDR3aa: CASANGGGYSVPETQYF

j_gene: TRBJ1-2
len: 14
v_gene: TRBV7-2
abundance: .
d_gene: .
CDR3nt: TGTGCCAGCAGCTTACAGGTTACTAACTATGGCTACACCTTC
CDR3aa: CASSLQVTNYGYTF

j_gene: TRBJ1-5
len: 17
v_gene: TRBV2
abundance: .
d_gene: TRBD1
CDR3nt: TGTGCCAGCATGGAGGACAGGGGGTTTTATAGCAATCAGCCCCAGCATTTT
CDR3aa: CASMEDRGFYSNQPQHF

j_gene: TRBJ1-1
len: 14
v_gene: TRBV7-3
abundance: .
d_gene: TRBD1
CDR3nt: TGTGCCAGCAGGCCATCGACAGGGGGGACTGAAGCTTTCTTT
CDR3aa: CASRPSTGGTEAFF

j_gene: TRBJ1-5
len: 14
v_gene: TRBV24-1
abundance: .
d_gene: TRBD1
CDR3nt: TGTGCCACCAGTGACGGGACAGGGGGTCAGCCCCAGCATTTT
CDR3aa: CATSDGTGGQPQHF

j_gene: TRBJ2-7
len: 15
v_gene: TRBV9
abundance: .
d_gene: TRBD2
CDR3nt: TGTGCCAGCAGCGTAGGCGGGGAGGGAAGGTACGAGCAGTACTTC
CDR3aa: CASSVGGEGRYEQYF

j_gene: TRBJ1-5
len: 12
v_gene: TRBV28
abundance: few
d_gene: .
CDR3nt: TGTGCCAGCAGTTTACGCCAGGGGTCCCAGCATTTT
CDR3aa: CASSLRQGSQHF

j_gene: TRBJ1-1
len: 15
v_gene: TRBV19
abundance: .
d_gene: .
CDR3nt: TGTGCCAGTAGTATAGGTGGGAGTATGAACACTGAAGCTTTCTTT
CDR3aa: CASSIGGSMNTEAFF

j_gene: TRBJ2-1
len: 17
v_gene: TRBV19
abundance: .
d_gene: .
CDR3nt: TGTGCCAGTAGTATAGAGTCGGGCAGGGCATCCTACAATGAGCAGTTCTTC
CDR3aa: CASSIESGRASYNEQFF

j_gene: TRBJ2-5
len: 15
v_gene: TRBV28
abundance: .
d_gene: .
CDR3nt: TGTGCCAGCAGTTTGCGGGGCAGCGTTGAAGAGACCCAGTACTTC
CDR3aa: CASSLRGSVEETQYF

j_gene: TRBJ2-7
len: 13
v_gene: TRBV5-4
abundance: .
d_gene: .
CDR3nt: TGTGCCAGCAGCTCGGACAGACCGTACGAGCAGTACTTC
CDR3aa: CASSSDRPYEQYF

j_gene: TRBJ1-2
len: 15
v_gene: TRBV5-1
abundance: .
d_gene: .
CDR3nt: TGCGCCAGCAGCTTGGGTGGGGGCGCCGGCTATGGCTACACCTTC
CDR3aa: CASSLGGGAGYGYTF

j_gene: TRBJ2-7
len: 14
v_gene: TRBV18
abundance: once
d_gene: .
CDR3nt: TGTGCCAGCTCACCACCCGGTAGGGGCGACGAGCAGTACTTC
CDR3aa: CASSPPGRGDEQYF

j_gene: TRBJ1-5
len: 13
v_gene: TRBV2
abundance: .
d_gene: TRBD1
CDR3nt: TGTGCCAGCCGGGGACAGTCTAATCAGCCCCAGCATTTT
CDR3aa: CASRGQSNQPQHF

j_gene: TRBJ2-3
len: 15
v_gene: TRBV5-8
abundance: few
d_gene: TRBD2
CDR3nt: TGTGCCAGCAGCTTTCTAGCGGGGGGCACAGATACGCAGTATTTT
CDR3aa: CASSFLAGGTDTQYF

j_gene: TRBJ1-2
len: 18
v_gene: TRBV30
abundance: .
d_gene: .
CDR3nt: TGTGCCTGGATACCCGACAGAGATACTCCTACAGGGTACTATGGCTACACCTTC
CDR3aa: CAWIPDRDTPTGYYGYTF

j_gene: TRBJ1-2
len: 15
v_gene: TRBV5-1
abundance: .
d_gene: TRBD1
CDR3nt: TGCGCCAGCAGCACTCACAGGGGCGGCGGCTATGGCTACACCTTC
CDR3aa: CASSTHRGGGYGYTF

j_gene: TRBJ1-6
len: 14
v_gene: TRBV12-5
abundance: .
d_gene: .
CDR3nt: TGTGCTAGTGTCAACGACGGGGGTAATTCACCCCTCCACTTT
CDR3aa: CASVNDGGNSPLHF

j_gene: TRBJ1-1
len: 16
v_gene: TRBV2
abundance: .
d_gene: .
CDR3nt: TGTGCCAGCAGTGAAGCTGAGGTGGAACTGAACACTGAAGCTTTCTTT
CDR3aa: CASSEAEVELNTEAFF

j_gene: TRBJ1-3
len: 14
v_gene: TRBV5-1
abundance: .
d_gene: .
CDR3nt: TGCGCCAGCAGCTTGGCTGGTCAGGGTTCGACCATATATTTT
CDR3aa: CASSLAGQGSTIYF

j_gene: TRBJ2-1
len: 14
v_gene: TRBV28
abundance: .
d_gene: TRBD2
CDR3nt: TGTGCCAGCAGTTTGCCAGCGGGGCTAGGTGAGCAGTTCTTC
CDR3aa: CASSLPAGLGEQFF

j_gene: TRBJ1-1
len: 16
v_gene: TRBV19
abundance: once
d_gene: TRBD1
CDR3nt: TGTGCCAGCAAAGAGGGGACAGGGGGAATGAACACTGAAGCTTTCTTT
CDR3aa: CASKEGTGGMNTEAFF

j_gene: TRBJ1-2
len: 14
v_gene: TRBV18
abundance: .
d_gene: TRBD1
CDR3nt: TGTGCCAGCTCAGTCGGGACAGACCTAGGGGGCTACACCTTC
CDR3aa: CASSVGTDLGGYTF

j_gene: TRBJ1-6
len: 17
v_gene: TRBV7-9
abundance: .
d_gene: .
CDR3nt: TGTGCCAGCAGCTCTCCGTGGGGGGGCTCCTATAATTCACCCCTCCACTTT
CDR3aa: CASSSPWGGSYNSPLHF

j_gene: TRBJ2-2
len: 16
v_gene: TRBV5-1
abundance: .
d_gene: TRBD2
CDR3nt: TGCGCCAGCAGCTTGGTAGCGGGGCTGAACACCGGGGAGCTGTTTTTT
CDR3aa: CASSLVAGLNTGELFF

j_gene: TRBJ2-3
len: 15
v_gene: TRBV10-3
abundance: .
d_gene: .
CDR3nt: TGTGCCATCAGTGTAACGGGAACTAGCACAGATACGCAGTATTTT
CDR3aa: CAISVTGTSTDTQYF

j_gene: TRBJ2-4
len: 13
v_gene: TRBV7-9
abundance: .
d_gene: .
CDR3nt: TGTGCCAGCAGCCCCGATACATGGAACATTCAGTACTTC
CDR3aa: CASSPDTWNIQYF

j_gene: TRBJ1-1
len: 16
v_gene: TRBV5-8
abundance: .
d_gene: .
CDR3nt: TGTGCCAGCAGCTTGGCCGTGGGCAGGGCGGACACTGAAGCTTTCTTT
CDR3aa: CASSLAVGRADTEAFF

j_gene: TRBJ2-5
len: 15
v_gene: TRBV28
abundance: .
d_gene: TRBD2
CDR3nt: TGTGCCAGCAGTCCTAGGGGACTAGCGGAAGAGACCCAGTACTTC
CDR3aa: CASSPRGLAEETQYF

j_gene: TRBJ2-3
len: 13
v_gene: TRBV11-1
abundance: .
d_gene: .
CDR3nt: TGTGCCAGCAGCTTCCGACATCCAGATACGCAGTATTTT
CDR3aa: CASSFRHPDTQYF

j_gene: TRBJ2-1
len: 15
v_gene: TRBV5-4
abundance: .
d_gene: TRBD1
CDR3nt: TGTGCCAGCAGCTTCGGACAGGGGGCCTACAATGAGCAGTTCTTC
CDR3aa: CASSFGQGAYNEQFF